These 26 T cell receptor beta chains were all obtained from the same sample, sequenced in a study of T cell changes during pregnancy in multiple sclerosis. Clones were read by immunoSEQ multiplex PCR, and TCRdb kept only the in-frame ones, dropping some. The sample lists fewer than 35,000 clones, approximately 91% seen once, with around 3% in the top ten. The sample here was CD4+ T cells from peripheral blood mononuclear cells, taken in the third trimester of pregnancy. Receptors originate from a female donor in good health, enrolled as a control in a pregnancy study.

The chain uses TRBV6-1 and TRBJ1-1, with TRBD1 identical over 7 bases. The germline gives CDR1 MNHNS, CDR2 SASEGT. Germline trimming cut 1 base from V and 11 bases from J; bases unmatched to any gene: 10. The CDR3 runs 14 residues. CDR3 residues: CASSEGGGLNGAFF. CDR3 bases: TGTGCCAGCAGTGAAGGAGGGGGCTTAAATGGGGCTTTCTTT.

This clone is deemed medium-sized (0.01 to 0.1%). The CDR3 coding sequence is TGTGCCAGCACCCTCTCTGGAAACACCATATATTTT. The encoded protein is CASTLSGNTIYF. The V call is TRBV9, the J call TRBJ1-3, with D uncertain. This CDR3 comprises 12 residues. V lost 6 bases to trimming and J lost 0 bases, with 4 bases between them. CDR1 SGDLS and CDR2 YYNGEE come from the germline V gene.

This clone was picked up a small number of times. The chain couples TRBV18 to TRBJ2-2; 9 bases align to TRBD1. Germline values: CDR1 KGHSH, CDR2 LQKENI. This CDR3 has 15 amino acids. V dropped 2 bases and J dropped 7; count of bases not matched to a gene: 5. The CDR3 DNA sequence: TGTGCCAGCTCACCAAGGACAGGGGATGGCGGGGAGCTGTTTTTT. Amino acid sequence: CASSPRTGDGGELFF.

The J gene is TRBJ2-1, the V gene TRBV9; 8 nucleotides align to TRBD2. V trimming: 2 bases; J trimming: 8 bases; junction bases outside the gene matches: 12. The CDR3 runs to 16 residues. Germline assignment: CDR1 SGDLS and CDR2 YYNGEE. The CDR3 region has the DNA TGTGCCAGCAGCGTCCTCCACCGGGAGGGCCCTCATGAGCAGTTCTTC. Protein sequence: CASSVLHREGPHEQFF. Looking up the rest from reference TRBV9 and TRBJ2-1 gives the full variable domain: DSGVTQTPKHLITATGQRVTLRCSPRSGDLSVYWYQQSLDQGLQFLIQYYNGEERAKGNILERFSAQQFPDLHSELNLSSLELGDSALYFCASSVLHREGPHEQFFGPGTRLTVL.

V is TRBV11-1 and J is TRBJ2-5; 9 nucleotides agree with TRBD2. This CDR3 is 16 amino acids long. V lost 2 bases, J lost 5 bases, and 9 bases stayed unmatched. Germline CDR1 SGHAT, CDR2 FQDESV (reference sequence). The CDR3 here is CASSLSWASGTETQYF. CDR3 nucleotide sequence: TGTGCCAGCAGCTTAAGTTGGGCTAGCGGGACGGAGACCCAGTACTTC.

The chain carries TRBV10-2 and TRBJ1-6; D is unresolved. Germline values: CDR1 WSHSY, CDR2 SAAADI. The CDR3 spans 14 residues. Trimming took 0 bases from V and 6 from J, leaving 6 bases between them. DNA for the CDR3: TGCGCCAGCAGTGAGTCAACCAGTAATTCACCCCTCCACTTT. The encoded protein is CASSESTSNSPLHF.

In nucleotides, the CDR3 is TGTGCCAGTAGTAAAATAGCCCGGGCCTATCAGGGGACTGAAGCTTTCTTT. Its protein product is CASSKIARAYQGTEAFF. V and J are TRBV19 and TRBJ1-1, with a possible D match to TRBD1 (6 bases). This CDR3 contains 17 residues. Per germline, CDR1 LNHDA and CDR2 SQIVND (reference sequence). V was pared by 4 bases and J by 5 bases, with 23 bases between.

The V gene is TRBV6-1, the J gene TRBJ1-5, with D uncertain. Trimming shortened V by 2 bases and J by 6 bases, and 11 bases separated the two germline ends. The CDR3 totals 14 residues. Germline values: CDR1 MNHNS, CDR2 SASEGT. CDR3 nucleotides: TGTGCCAGCAGTGAACAAGGGAGTAGTCAGCCCCAGCATTTT. Encoded protein: CASSEQGSSQPQHF.

The gene calls are TRBV7-9 and TRBJ2-3, with 10 bases identical to TRBD2. CDR1 and CDR2 from the germline V gene are SEHNR and FQNEAQ (reference sequence). The CDR3 extends over 18 amino acids. Trimming took 2 bases from V and 1 from J; bases not matched to a gene: 9. The CDR3 DNA follows: TGTGCCAGCAGCTTAAGAGCGGGGGGGACCTTCCGCACAGATACGCAGTATTTT. It codes for CASSLRAGGTFRTDTQYF.

The chain uses TRBV30 and TRBJ2-7; weak D call: TRBD2 (5 bases). This CDR3 is built from 12 residues. The germline CDR1 and CDR2 sequences are GTSNPN and SVGIG (reference sequence). Deletions cut 0 bases from V and 4 bases from J, with 7 bases between. CDR3 nucleotide sequence: TGTGCCTGGAGTGTACGGGGATACGAGCAGTACTTC. Protein: CAWSVRGYEQYF.

The chain carries TRBV7-2 and TRBJ2-7; a possible D gene is TRBD1 (7 bases). Per germline, CDR1 SGHTA and CDR2 FQGNSA. The CDR3 sequence is 15 residues long. V was pared by 1 base and J by 3 bases, with 13 bases between. The DNA for the CDR3 is TGTGCCAGCAGCTTAGGTGGCCAGGGGGGCTACGAGCAGTACTTC. Translated, it gives CASSLGGQGGYEQYF.

This clone appeared a few times. The chain has TRBV5-1 and TRBJ2-7; possibly TRBD2 for D (5 bases). The CDR3 runs 15 residues. V was cut by 3 bases and J by 7 bases, with 20 bases left in between. Germline loops: CDR1 SGHRS, CDR2 YFSETQ. For the CDR3, the DNA is TGCGCCAGCAGCTCAATACCGGGTAAAGAGCGGGAGCAGTACTTC. Residues: CASSSIPGKEREQYF. Drawing the rest from reference TRBV5-1 and TRBJ2-7, the complete variable domain is KAGVTQTPRYLIKTRGQQVTLSCSPISGHRSVSWYQQTPGQGLQFLFEYFSETQRNKGNFPGRFSGRQFSNSRSEMNVSTLELGDSALYLCASSSIPGKEREQYFGPGTRLTVT.

The chain is built from TRBV6-6 and TRBJ1-1; no reliable D call. V shed 0 bases and J shed 1 base, with 6 bases lying between them. The germline V gene has CDR1 MNHNY and CDR2 SVGAGI (reference sequence). The CDR3 is 14 amino acids. The CDR3 bases are TGTGCCAGCAGTTACTCAGGAGCGAACACTGAAGCTTTCTTT. It translates to CASSYSGANTEAFF.

CDR3 coding DNA: TGCGCCAGCAGAAGGACTAGCGGGAGGGCCGAGTCCTACGAGCAGTACTTC. Translating it yields CASRRTSGRAESYEQYF. The V call is TRBV5-1, the J call TRBJ2-7, with TRBD2 matching over 15 bases. This CDR3 has 17 amino acids. Germline lookup yields CDR1 SGHRS and CDR2 YFSETQ. V lost 5 bases, J lost 1 base, and 7 bases stayed unmatched.

The chain links TRBV7-9 to TRBJ2-5, with 8 bases that match TRBD2. CDR1 and CDR2 (germline): SEHNR, FQNEAQ (reference sequence). The CDR3 totals 17 residues. V dropped 5 bases and J dropped 5; count of bases not matched to a gene: 16. DNA of the CDR3: TGTGCCAGCAGCCCCCGGATGGGGCTAGCGGGTTGGGAGACCCAGTACTTC. This encodes CASSPRMGLAGWETQYF.

The rearrangement uses TRBV23-1 and TRBJ2-1; 7 bases are shared with TRBD1. TRBV23-1 qualifies as an ORF whose function is uncertain. The CDR3 contains 11 residues. With 9 bases clipped from V and 8 bases from J, the junction kept 4 bases outside the gene matches. CDR3: CARVTGHEQFF. The CDR3 coding sequence is TGCGCCAGAGTGACAGGGCATGAGCAGTTCTTC.

The V gene is TRBV4-2, the J gene TRBJ2-1; 15 bases line up with TRBD2. Germline V CDR1 and CDR2: LGHNA, YNFKEQ. The length of the CDR3 is 19 residues. Trimming removed 2 bases from V and 1 base from J; junction bases left unmatched: 6. The CDR3 bases are TGTGCCAGCAGCCAATCTTGGACTAGCGGGAGGGATTCCTACAATGAGCAGTTCTTC. Residues: CASSQSWTSGRDSYNEQFF.

The rearrangement uses TRBV7-9 and TRBJ2-5; D not resolved. The CDR3 is 15 residues long. V lost 1 base to trimming and J lost 4 bases, with 13 bases between them. Germline CDR1 SEHNR, CDR2 FQNEAQ (reference sequence). The CDR3 is CASSLGGPMGETQYF. The CDR3 coding sequence is TGTGCCAGCAGCTTAGGCGGCCCAATGGGAGAGACCCAGTACTTC.

This clone was seen only once. The chain uses TRBV25-1 and TRBJ1-1; 9 bases fit TRBD1. The V gene's germline CDR1 is MGHDK and CDR2 SYGVNS. The ends lost 4 bases at V and 4 bases at J; junction bases unmatched: 7. The CDR3 extends over 15 amino acids. The CDR3 DNA reads as TGTGCCAGCAGTGCCACAGGGGGCCTCGGCACTGAAGCTTTCTTT. Translated, it gives CASSATGGLGTEAFF.

V gene TRBV28 combines with J gene TRBJ2-3; the D gene is possibly TRBD1 (6 bases). Germline values: CDR1 MDHEN, CDR2 SYDVKM. The germline V and J ends were trimmed by 3 bases and 2 bases, with 15 bases remaining between them. This CDR3 has 16 residues. CDR3 coding DNA: TGTGCCAGCAGTTTTGGGGCCAGGGGAAACACAGATACGCAGTATTTT. Amino acid sequence: CASSFGARGNTDTQYF.

This clone was detected only once. This chain links TRBV6-6 with TRBJ1-1, with D possibly matching TRBD1 (5 bases). V lost 5 bases and J lost 1, with 8 bases in between. The CDR3 length is 13 residues. Germline-derived CDR1 and CDR2 are MNHNY and SVGAGI (reference sequence). The CDR3, as DNA: TGTGCCAGCAGTCCGCAGGGGAACACTGAAGCTTTCTTT. Amino acids: CASSPQGNTEAFF.

The rearrangement links TRBV9 to TRBJ1-3, with 7 bases that match TRBD1. Looked up from germline, CDR1 is SGDLS and CDR2 is YYNGEE. The CDR3 is 15 residues long. Losses at the gene ends were 0 bases for V and 4 bases for J; bases not matched to a gene: 4. The CDR3 is CASSVGRGQGNTIYF. The CDR3 DNA is TGTGCCAGCAGCGTAGGTAGGGGGCAAGGAAACACCATATATTTT.

The V gene is TRBV11-2, the J gene TRBJ1-1; D possibly corresponds to TRBD1 (6 bases). The length of the CDR3 is 15 residues. The germline V gene encodes CDR1 SGHAT and CDR2 FQNNGV. Trimming stripped 4 bases from V and 4 bases from J, with 16 bases between. DNA of the CDR3: TGTGCCAGCAGCTCCAATGGGGGGGGCGCCACTGAAGCTTTCTTT. Residues: CASSSNGGGATEAFF.

The V and J genes are TRBV5-1 and TRBJ1-1, with D maybe TRBD1 (5 bases). V lost 4 bases and J lost 5, with 12 bases in between. CDR1 is SGHRS, CDR2 YFSETQ, per germline. This CDR3 has 13 amino acids. CDR3 DNA: TGCGCCAGCAGCGCAGGGTACGAAACTGAAGCTTTCTTT. This gives the protein CASSAGYETEAFF.

This chain links TRBV6-5 with TRBJ2-1; 10 nucleotides align to TRBD2. The CDR3 totals 14 residues. Germline loops: CDR1 MNHEY, CDR2 SVGAGI. J was trimmed by 6 bases and V by 7 bases; bases with no gene match: 6. The CDR3 coding sequence is TGTGCCAGCACCAGCGGGAGGGCCCGCAATGAGCAGTTCTTC. Encoded protein: CASTSGRARNEQFF.

CDR3 protein: CASSYSAVRSGNTIYF. The DNA for the CDR3 is TGTGCCAGCAGTTACTCAGCGGTGCGCTCTGGAAACACCATATATTTT. V usage is TRBV6-6 and J usage is TRBJ1-3; D is ambiguous. Between the trimmed V and J ends, which lost 0 bases and 0 bases, there was a span of 9 bases. This CDR3 region has 16 residues. Germline-derived CDR1 and CDR2 are MNHNY and SVGAGI (reference sequence).